The sequence of this T cell receptor (beta chain) was determined in a study of CD8 T cells in Susac syndrome (dated 2019 in TCRdb). Context from the whole study: Among the sequenced Susac syndrome patients, six had clinically active disease and eight or nine were in clinical remission. Susac syndrome patients were therapy-naive, on corticosteroids (some also receiving IVIg), or on IVIg alone at blood withdrawal. The study used repertoire sequencing to test whether antigen drove CD8+ T cell activation and differentiation in Susac syndrome. The study compared CD8+ T cell repertoire clonality among over 9 healthy donors, around 14 Susac syndrome patients and fewer than 19 multiple sclerosis patients.

Study-level results and caveats: The number of individuals in the TCR sequencing and HLA analysis was acknowledged as relatively small. Looking at Susac-specific public clones, the researchers identified 15 to 20 in the total CD8+ repertoire and five or six in the CD8+ TEMRA repertoire. Susac syndrome CD8+ repertoires showed clonal expansion, highest in CD8+ TEMRA cells and greater in clinically active than remitting patients.

RNA was extracted using the RNeasy kit, and about 0.5 to 1 ug of the RNA was reverse transcribed with random hexamers. The immunoSEQ multiplex PCR assay, which covers 54 Vbeta and 13 Jbeta segments, was used to amplify TCR beta CDR3 regions. PCR amplification bias was corrected by using a synthetic template baseline for primer optimization and computational correction. On the authors' methods: Only productive sequences were kept, with reads annotated to V, D and J genes according to IMGT and analyzed in immunoSEQ Analyzer. Clonality was computed as one minus Shannon entropy normalized by log2 of the number of productive unique sequences. For each patient and control, public and private clones were evaluated among the 100 most prevalent clones. Clones were defined as Susac-specific when absent from the healthy and MS cohorts, from some 1,100 published viral clones and from other ImmuneACCESS disease sequences. Starting from the raw public reads, TCRdb applied fastp trimming at Q25, assembled clones with MiXCR and retained in-frame beta chains. Each CDR3 protein appears once, grouped with its most common genes and DNA. TCRdb's processing, not the authors' own work, is the source of the V and J calls. The sample has under 85,000 distinct CDR3 sequences on record, approximately 93% of them singletons. The ten largest clonotypes hold 0.4% to 0.55% of the sample.

Peripheral blood CD8+ and CD4+ T cells from healthy donors, Susac syndrome patients and multiple sclerosis patients were profiled by high-throughput TCR beta sequencing. Recently defined diagnostic criteria for definite or probable disease were met by the Susac syndrome patients. CD8+ TEMRA cells were enriched by FACS, while bulk CD8+ and CD4+ T cells were purified by magnetic negative isolation. Blood was drawn into EDTA tubes, processed within 24 hours, and PBMCs were isolated by density gradient centrifugation. PBMCs intended for TCR sequencing were cryopreserved in liquid nitrogen and were subsequently thawed in a 37 degrees C water bath. The sorted or isolated CD4+, CD8+ and CD8+ TEMRA cells had a purity of 90% or higher. As regards this clonotype: Its antigen is unknown. Base qualities were left out, and no much larger clone turns up one base away.

The CDR3, from cysteine to phenylalanine, totals 15 residues. The read is trimmed to its CDR3 DNA, 45 bases read in frame from base 1. The germline V gene sets CDR1 to SGHRS and CDR2 to YFSETQ. V is clipped by 3 bases and J by 8 bases, and the sequence between their germline boundaries is 20 bases long. The source material was CD8+ T cells from PBMCs. This chain joins TRBV5-1 to TRBJ1-2; TRBD1 is a possible D gene, resting on 5 matching bases. The sequence was obtained from a human donor with Susac syndrome. CDR3 loop: CASSWGLPSPGGYTF. The nucleotides read TGCGCCAGCAGCTGGGGGTTGCCATCCCCTGGAGGCTACACCTTC.